The text below deals with one T cell receptor beta chain. These data come from a study of blood T cell repertoires in COVID-19. Under the authors' procedure: How many nucleated cells were present was estimated from reference gene primer amplification. TCRdb's table, derived via immunoSEQ multiplex PCR, lists solely in-frame clones and lacks some. That table gives V, J and clone size, and the DNA gave D and trimming. The top ten hold about 3.9% of the sample, which has under 250,000 clones, roughly 84% seen once. There are 14 residues in the CDR3. The germline gives CDR1 SGHRS, CDR2 YFSETQ. Trimming took 2 bases from V and 4 from J, leaving 10 bases between them.

This TCR was sampled from a woman older than 75 with acute or convalescent COVID-19. Input material: peripheral blood. The chain is built from TRBV5-1 and TRBJ1-3; TRBD1 might be the D (6 bases). The CDR3 here is CASSFTGPGNTIYF. In nucleotides, the CDR3 is TGCGCCAGCAGCTTTACAGGGCCGGGAAACACCATATATTTT.